Listed here are 15 T cell receptor beta chains from one sample, sequenced in a study of shared clonotypes between healthy human individuals. Only in-frame clones appear in the TCRdb table, and some are missing; sequencing was by immunoSEQ multiplex PCR. The top ten clones hold more than 0.5% of a sample with about 1.1 million clones, roughly 74% of them seen once. The sequencing input was memory CD4+ T cells from PBMCs. Subset described: CD45RA-negative fraction. The receptor source for this set is a man aged 18 to 29 in good health. Some clones in this sample may be carry-over from other donors' samples.

The V and J genes are TRBV28 and TRBJ2-6; TRBD2 matches 9 bases. With V trimmed by 8 bases and J by 1 base, 12 bases remained unmatched. The CDR3 sequence is 18 residues long. Germline assignment: CDR1 MDHEN and CDR2 SYDVKM. The CDR3 nucleotides are TGTGCCAGCCGCCTGGGCGGGGGGGCGATGTCTGGGGCCAACGTCCTGACTTTC. Its protein product is CASRLGGGAMSGANVLTF.

The V and J genes are TRBV6-5 and TRBJ1-1, with a weak D call TRBD1 (5 bases). V lost 5 bases and J 2 bases, leaving 15 bases between the germline ends. From germline, CDR1 is MNHEY and CDR2 SVGAGI. The CDR3 has 15 residues. CDR3 amino acids: CASSPVGGFNTEAFF. CDR3 nucleotide sequence: TGTGCCAGCAGTCCTGTCGGGGGATTCAACACTGAAGCTTTCTTT.

As concerns this clone: Other nucleotide sequences from this sample produce the same CDR3. V gene TRBV7-3 combines with J gene TRBJ2-6, with D perhaps matching TRBD1 (6 bases). Germline CDR1 is SGHTA and CDR2 is FQGTGA. The CDR3 spans 15 residues. The ends were cut back, 2 bases at V and 2 bases at J, with 7 bases in the middle. CDR3 nucleotide sequence: TGTGCCAGCAGCTTATCAGGGGCTGGGGCCAACGTCCTGACTTTC. As protein: CASSLSGAGANVLTF. Together with reference TRBV7-3 and TRBJ2-6, the CDR3 gives the full variable domain: GAGVSQTPSNKVTEKGKYVELRCDPISGHTALYWYRQSLGQGPEFLIYFQGTGAADDSGLPNDRFFAVRPEGSVSTLKIQRTERGDSAVYLCASSLSGAGANVLTFGAGSRLTVL.

A remark on this clone: Being one base from a much bigger clone, this may be a read error. The sample carries other DNA sequences with the same CDR3. The CDR3 region has the DNA TGCGCCAGCAGCTTGGAGGGTCAAGAGACCCAGTACTTC. Translation: CASSLEGQETQYF. The chain uses TRBV5-1 and TRBJ2-5, with D hard to call. The CDR3 contains 13 residues. V shed 0 bases and J shed 2 bases, with 5 bases lying between them. Germline assignment: CDR1 SGHRS and CDR2 YFSETQ.

The rearrangement links TRBV5-4 to TRBJ1-2; the match to TRBD1 covers 8 bases. There are 13 residues in the CDR3. Trimming at V came to 5 bases and at J to 8 bases, leaving 8 bases not matched to a gene. Looked up from germline, CDR1 is SGHNT and CDR2 is YYREEE (reference sequence). The CDR3 loop reads CASRLDRGRGYTF. Here the CDR3 DNA reads TGTGCCAGCAGACTCGACAGGGGAAGGGGCTACACCTTC.

This clone was found a few times. The chain links TRBV14 to TRBJ1-3; D is unclear. Trimming stripped 0 bases from V and 4 bases from J, with 10 bases between. The CDR3 is 15 amino acids. Germline CDR1 reads SGHDN; CDR2 reads FVKESK. The CDR3 protein is CASSQEIGRGNTIYF. Written as DNA, the CDR3 is TGTGCCAGCAGCCAAGAAATTGGCCGAGGAAACACCATATATTTT.

Concerning this clone itself: This CDR3 is also generated by other DNA sequences in the sample. The chain couples TRBV30 to TRBJ2-2; D possibly corresponds to TRBD2 (6 bases). CDR3 size: 13 residues. Trimming cost V 4 bases and J 6 bases, with 12 bases left between them. The germline gives CDR1 GTSNPN, CDR2 SVGIG (reference sequence). In DNA, the CDR3 is TGTGCCTGGAAGCAGGGAGGCGCCGGGGAGCTGTTTTTT. Translating gives CAWKQGGAGELFF.

The chain has TRBV5-6 and TRBJ2-7; TRBD2 agrees at 8 bases. The germline CDR1 and CDR2 sequences are SGHDT and YYEEEE. J gave up 6 bases and V 5 bases, and 7 bases lay outside the gene matches. CDR3 length: 13 amino acids. The CDR3, as DNA: TGTGCCAGCAGTCGGGCGGGAGGAGTCGAGCAGTACTTC. It encodes CASSRAGGVEQYF. The entire variable domain, with the rest obtained from reference TRBV5-6 and TRBJ2-7, is as follows: DAGVTQSPTHLIKTRGQQVTLRCSPKSGHDTVSWYQQALGQGPQFIFQYYEEEERQRGNFPDRFSGHQFPNYSSELNVNALLLGDSALYLCASSRAGGVEQYFGPGTRLTVT.

The chain couples TRBV7-2 to TRBJ2-5; 9 bases align to TRBD2. The CDR3 extends over 16 amino acids. V was pared by 1 base and J by 4 bases, with 7 bases of the junction left unmatched. The germline V gene has CDR1 SGHTA and CDR2 FQGNSA. The CDR3 sequence: CASSLEFAGGRETQYF. In DNA, the CDR3 is TGTGCCAGCAGCTTAGAGTTCGCGGGAGGGAGAGAGACCCAGTACTTC.

The rearrangement joins TRBV6-5 to TRBJ1-2; D is ambiguous. Trimming removed 2 bases at V and 6 bases at J, with 16 bases between. Germline-derived CDR1 and CDR2 are MNHEY and SVGAGI. The CDR3 is made up of 15 amino acids. DNA of the CDR3: TGTGCCAGCAGTTACGAGTGGGCAGCTGGGGATGGCTACACCTTC. It yields the protein CASSYEWAAGDGYTF.

With respect to this clone: Other nucleotide sequences in the sample specify the same CDR3. The rearrangement links TRBV4-1 to TRBJ2-1; TRBD2 agrees at 14 bases. The CDR3 runs 16 residues. Germline CDR1 and CDR2: MGHRA and YSYEKL. V trimming: 1 base; J trimming: 5 bases; junction bases outside the gene matches: 1. CDR3 in DNA: TGCGCCAGCAGCCAAGGACTAGCGGGGGGGGACAATGAGCAGTTCTTC. Translating gives CASSQGLAGGDNEQFF.

Comments on this clone: Other nucleotide sequences from this sample produce the same CDR3. The V gene is TRBV18, the J gene TRBJ2-2; D unclear. The CDR3 runs to 13 residues. Per the germline V gene, CDR1 is KGHSH and CDR2 is LQKENI. The germline V and J ends were trimmed by 1 base and 1 base, with 1 base remaining between them. CDR3 amino acids: CASSPLNTGELFF. In DNA, the CDR3 is TGTGCCAGCTCACCACTGAACACCGGGGAGCTGTTTTTT.

J is TRBJ1-1 and V is TRBV19; the D gene is possibly TRBD1 (5 bases). This CDR3 comprises 16 residues. V lost 8 bases and J lost 1, with 20 bases in between. Germline V gene lookup returns CDR1 LNHDA and CDR2 SQIVND (reference sequence). The CDR3 loop is CASDGGGSVSNTEAFF. In DNA, the CDR3 is TGTGCCAGTGATGGGGGAGGCTCGGTGTCGAACACTGAAGCTTTCTTT.

V usage is TRBV5-1 and J usage is TRBJ2-1; D remains ambiguous. The V gene lost 1 base and the J gene lost 5 bases, with 7 bases spanning the gap. CDR1 is SGHRS and CDR2 is YFSETQ in the germline V gene. The CDR3 covers 13 residues. CDR3 nucleotides: TGCGCCAGCAGCTTGTTTGGAGACAATGAGCAGTTCTTC. This sequence encodes CASSLFGDNEQFF.

With regard to this clone: The identical CDR3 is also encoded by other nucleotide sequences in the sample. The genes are TRBV28 and TRBJ1-5; D is possibly TRBD1 (5 bases). Looked up from germline, CDR1 is MDHEN and CDR2 is SYDVKM. The length of the CDR3 is 12 residues. V was clipped by 3 bases and J by 7 bases, with 7 bases between them. CDR3 nucleotide sequence: TGTGCCAGCAGTTTGAGGGACCAGCCCCAGCATTTT. It yields the protein CASSLRDQPQHF.